A selection of T cell receptor beta chains follows, all from one sample in a study of cytomegalovirus exposure and HLA in healthy donors. Sequencing was performed with immunoSEQ multiplex PCR; in TCRdb, only in-frame clones are kept and a portion is missing. This table has 150,000 to 200,000 clones, approximately 83% appearing once. Sequences were obtained from PBMCs. The receptors were sampled from a woman younger than 35 in good health and CMV-seropositive. The CDR3 runs from the conserved cysteine through the conserved F or W. Each record gives: CDR3 protein, CDR3 DNA, V gene, J gene, clone size, D gene. The D gene is left open where the match is weak. Where a row states a size, it is once, few, many or the class of an expanded clone; other rows omit it.

CDR3 protein: CASSPRWLAGTREQFF; CDR3 DNA: TGTGCCAGCAGCCCCCGTTGGCTAGCGGGGACTAGGGAGCAGTTCTTC; V gene: TRBV11-2; J gene: TRBJ2-1; clone size: .; D gene: TRBD2
CDR3 protein: CASSQDSGKNTEAFF; CDR3 DNA: TGCGCCAGCAGCCAAGATTCCGGGAAGAACACTGAAGCTTTCTTT; V gene: TRBV4-1; J gene: TRBJ1-1; clone size: .; D gene: .
CDR3 protein: CASSDRTGTLGNEQFF; CDR3 DNA: TGTGCCAGTAGTGACCGGACAGGTACCCTAGGCAATGAGCAGTTCTTC; V gene: TRBV19; J gene: TRBJ2-1; clone size: .; D gene: TRBD1
CDR3 protein: CSASTSTRETQYF; CDR3 DNA: TGCAGCGCCTCAACTAGCACCAGAGAGACCCAGTACTTC; V gene: TRBV29-1; J gene: TRBJ2-5; clone size: .; D gene: .
CDR3 protein: CASTPRGRPTDTQYF; CDR3 DNA: TGTGCCAGCACCCCGCGGGGTAGACCCACAGATACGCAGTATTTT; V gene: TRBV2; J gene: TRBJ2-3; clone size: .; D gene: .
CDR3 protein: CASSYVIQETQYF; CDR3 DNA: TGTGCCAGTAGTTATGTTATCCAAGAGACCCAGTACTTC; V gene: TRBV19; J gene: TRBJ2-5; clone size: .; D gene: .
CDR3 protein: CATSSSSGSYNEQFF; CDR3 DNA: TGTGCCACCAGCAGTTCTAGCGGGTCCTACAATGAGCAGTTCTTC; V gene: TRBV15; J gene: TRBJ2-1; clone size: .; D gene: TRBD2
CDR3 protein: CATSREVEPLGANVLTF; CDR3 DNA: TGTGCCACCAGCAGAGAAGTGGAGCCACTTGGGGCCAACGTCCTGACTTTC; V gene: TRBV15; J gene: TRBJ2-6; clone size: .; D gene: .
CDR3 protein: CASSGNYGYTF; CDR3 DNA: TGTGCCAGCTCGGGTAACTATGGCTACACCTTC; V gene: TRBV2; J gene: TRBJ1-2; clone size: .; D gene: .
CDR3 protein: CASSPPPTASNTGELFF; CDR3 DNA: TGCGCCAGCAGCCCACCACCGACAGCCTCGAACACCGGGGAGCTGTTTTTT; V gene: TRBV4-1; J gene: TRBJ2-2; clone size: once; D gene: .
CDR3 protein: CASSGTEQFNEKLFF; CDR3 DNA: TGTGCCAGCAGCGGGACAGAGCAATTTAATGAAAAACTGTTTTTT; V gene: TRBV5-5; J gene: TRBJ1-4; clone size: .; D gene: TRBD1
CDR3 protein: CASSPSGSSGGETQYF; CDR3 DNA: TGTGCCAGCAGCCCTTCCGGGAGCTCGGGGGGAGAGACCCAGTACTTC; V gene: TRBV9; J gene: TRBJ2-5; clone size: .; D gene: TRBD2
CDR3 protein: CASSLAGDYGYTF; CDR3 DNA: TGCGCCAGCAGCTTGGCCGGGGACTATGGCTACACCTTC; V gene: TRBV5-1; J gene: TRBJ1-2; clone size: .; D gene: .
CDR3 protein: CASSYGQSTDTQYF; CDR3 DNA: TGTGCCAGCAGCTACGGACAGAGCACAGATACGCAGTATTTT; V gene: TRBV5-5; J gene: TRBJ2-3; clone size: .; D gene: .
CDR3 protein: CASSRTGGDGYTF; CDR3 DNA: TGTGCCAGCAGTCGGACAGGGGGAGATGGCTACACCTTC; V gene: TRBV2; J gene: TRBJ1-2; clone size: few; D gene: TRBD1
CDR3 protein: CASSSWGPTETQYF; CDR3 DNA: TGTGCCAGCAGCTCGTGGGGCCCGACAGAGACCCAGTACTTC; V gene: TRBV7-9; J gene: TRBJ2-5; clone size: .; D gene: .
CDR3 protein: CASSLGSSGGYNEQFF; CDR3 DNA: TGCGCCAGCAGCTTGGGTTCTAGCGGGGGGTACAATGAGCAGTTCTTC; V gene: TRBV5-1; J gene: TRBJ2-1; clone size: .; D gene: TRBD2
CDR3 protein: CASSARTSGGASDNEQFF; CDR3 DNA: TGTGCCAGCAGCGCCCGGACTAGCGGGGGGGCTAGCGACAATGAGCAGTTCTTC; V gene: TRBV9; J gene: TRBJ2-1; clone size: once; D gene: TRBD2
CDR3 protein: CAKSTGGFAEAFF; CDR3 DNA: TGTGCCAAATCGACAGGGGGGTTTGCTGAAGCTTTCTTT; V gene: TRBV2; J gene: TRBJ1-1; clone size: .; D gene: TRBD1
CDR3 protein: CASSQPRIKLAENTIYF; CDR3 DNA: TGCGCCAGCAGCCAACCTAGGATCAAGTTGGCTGAAAACACCATATATTTT; V gene: TRBV4-1; J gene: TRBJ1-3; clone size: .; D gene: .
CDR3 protein: CASSEALWGVGTGELFF; CDR3 DNA: TGTGCCAGCAGTGAAGCGCTGTGGGGGGTCGGCACCGGGGAGCTGTTTTTT; V gene: TRBV6-1; J gene: TRBJ2-2; clone size: .; D gene: .
CDR3 protein: CASSFGPDRSFSYHGYTF; CDR3 DNA: TGTGCCAGCAGCTTTGGCCCCGACAGGTCTTTCTCATATCATGGCTACACCTTC; V gene: TRBV7-8; J gene: TRBJ1-2; clone size: .; D gene: .
CDR3 protein: CASSPRQGDTGELFF; CDR3 DNA: TGTGCCAGCAGCCCGAGACAGGGGGACACCGGGGAGCTGTTTTTT; V gene: TRBV7-2; J gene: TRBJ2-2; clone size: .; D gene: TRBD1
CDR3 protein: CASSIGGRGTQYF; CDR3 DNA: TGTGCCAGCAGTATAGGGGGCAGGGGGACGCAGTATTTT; V gene: TRBV6-4; J gene: TRBJ2-3; clone size: .; D gene: TRBD1
CDR3 protein: CASSGGPGAGTEAFF; CDR3 DNA: TGTGCCAGCAGTGGAGGGCCAGGGGCTGGGACTGAAGCTTTCTTT; V gene: TRBV6-1; J gene: TRBJ1-1; clone size: .; D gene: .
CDR3 protein: CASSAGTSNEQFF; CDR3 DNA: TGTGCCAGCAGTGCCGGGACTAGCAATGAGCAGTTCTTC; V gene: TRBV6-4; J gene: TRBJ2-1; clone size: .; D gene: TRBD2
CDR3 protein: CASSLVGMTGGYEQYF; CDR3 DNA: TGCGCCAGCAGCTTGGTTGGAATGACAGGGGGGTACGAGCAGTACTTC; V gene: TRBV5-1; J gene: TRBJ2-7; clone size: .; D gene: TRBD1
CDR3 protein: CASSLGGALLAAEQFF; CDR3 DNA: TGTGCCAGCAGCTTGGGGGGGGCCCTACTAGCGGCCGAGCAGTTCTTC; V gene: TRBV5-6; J gene: TRBJ2-1; clone size: once; D gene: TRBD2
CDR3 protein: CASRSVGYTF; CDR3 DNA: TGTGCCAGTCGTTCGGTTGGCTACACCTTC; V gene: TRBV19; J gene: TRBJ1-2; clone size: .; D gene: .
CDR3 protein: CASSLGDSREKLFF; CDR3 DNA: TGTGCCAGCAGCTTGGGGGACAGTCGGGAAAAACTGTTTTTT; V gene: TRBV7-9; J gene: TRBJ1-4; clone size: .; D gene: TRBD1
CDR3 protein: CASTLFRGGSGELFF; CDR3 DNA: TGTGCCAGCACCCTGTTTCGGGGAGGATCCGGGGAGCTGTTTTTT; V gene: TRBV6-5; J gene: TRBJ2-2; clone size: few; D gene: .
CDR3 protein: CASSAGEEQGSLFF; CDR3 DNA: TGTGCCAGCTCAGCTGGAGAAGAACAGGGGAGTCTGTTTTTT; V gene: TRBV18; J gene: TRBJ1-4; clone size: .; D gene: TRBD1
CDR3 protein: CASSTRDIKIGGYTF; CDR3 DNA: TGTGCCAGCAGCACGAGGGACATTAAGATTGGAGGCTACACCTTC; V gene: TRBV7-2; J gene: TRBJ1-2; clone size: .; D gene: .
CDR3 protein: CASSLTWTSGNEQFF; CDR3 DNA: TGTGCCAGCAGCTTGACCTGGACTAGCGGCAATGAGCAGTTCTTC; V gene: TRBV11-2; J gene: TRBJ2-1; clone size: .; D gene: TRBD2
CDR3 protein: CASSVEAGWGNTIYF; CDR3 DNA: TGTGCCAGCAGCGTAGAGGCAGGGTGGGGAAACACCATATATTTT; V gene: TRBV9; J gene: TRBJ1-3; clone size: .; D gene: .
CDR3 protein: CASRDGAVRNYGYTF; CDR3 DNA: TGCGCCAGCAGGGATGGGGCAGTTCGGAACTATGGCTACACCTTC; V gene: TRBV5-1; J gene: TRBJ1-2; clone size: .; D gene: .
CDR3 protein: CASSLRGEGQPQHF; CDR3 DNA: TGTGCCAGCAGCTTACGGGGGGAAGGCCAGCCCCAGCATTTT; V gene: TRBV5-4; J gene: TRBJ1-5; clone size: .; D gene: .
CDR3 protein: CASSSGLDFEQYF; CDR3 DNA: TGTGCCAGCAGTTCGGGACTAGACTTCGAGCAGTACTTC; V gene: TRBV27; J gene: TRBJ2-7; clone size: .; D gene: TRBD2
CDR3 protein: CASSGGDIKNTEAFF; CDR3 DNA: TGTGCCAGCAGTGGAGGGGACATAAAGAACACTGAAGCTTTCTTT; V gene: TRBV2; J gene: TRBJ1-1; clone size: .; D gene: .
CDR3 protein: CASRVEGYTGELFF; CDR3 DNA: TGTGCCAGCAGAGTGGAGGGGTACACCGGGGAGCTGTTTTTT; V gene: TRBV6-1; J gene: TRBJ2-2; clone size: .; D gene: .
CDR3 protein: CASSSVTEAFF; CDR3 DNA: TGTGCCAGCAGCTCGGTGACAGAAGCTTTCTTT; V gene: TRBV5-5; J gene: TRBJ1-1; clone size: .; D gene: .
CDR3 protein: CASSLSRNSYEQYF; CDR3 DNA: TGTGCCAGCAGCTTGAGCCGTAACTCCTACGAGCAGTACTTC; V gene: TRBV7-6; J gene: TRBJ2-7; clone size: many; D gene: .
CDR3 protein: CASSPLGRAGEETQYF; CDR3 DNA: TGTGCCAGCAGCCCCCTGGGAAGGGCAGGGGAAGAGACCCAGTACTTC; V gene: TRBV21-1; J gene: TRBJ2-5; clone size: .; D gene: .
CDR3 protein: CASSPHRQGETGELFF; CDR3 DNA: TGTGCCAGCAGCCCCCATAGACAGGGTGAAACCGGGGAGCTGTTTTTT; V gene: TRBV9; J gene: TRBJ2-2; clone size: once; D gene: TRBD1
CDR3 protein: CASSSGQGVVITEAFF; CDR3 DNA: TGCGCCAGCAGCTCGGGACAGGGCGTAGTTATCACTGAAGCTTTCTTT; V gene: TRBV5-1; J gene: TRBJ1-1; clone size: .; D gene: TRBD1
CDR3 protein: CSVATSGPYEQYF; CDR3 DNA: TGCAGCGTTGCGACTAGCGGTCCCTACGAGCAGTACTTC; V gene: TRBV29-1; J gene: TRBJ2-7; clone size: .; D gene: TRBD2
CDR3 protein: CASSFLSGWQYF; CDR3 DNA: TGTGCCAGCAGCTTCCTATCAGGGTGGCAGTACTTC; V gene: TRBV13; J gene: TRBJ2-7; clone size: many; D gene: .
CDR3 protein: CASSSSGNTEAFF; CDR3 DNA: TGTGCCAGCAGCTCTTCCGGGAACACTGAAGCTTTCTTT; V gene: TRBV7-2; J gene: TRBJ1-1; clone size: .; D gene: .
CDR3 protein: CASSLTGLTEAFF; CDR3 DNA: TGTGCCAGCAGCTTAACAGGGTTGACTGAAGCTTTCTTT; V gene: TRBV11-2; J gene: TRBJ1-1; clone size: few; D gene: .
CDR3 protein: CASSPTGTGPSKDTF; CDR3 DNA: TGCGCCAGCAGCCCTACCGGGACAGGGCCCTCGAAGGACACCTTC; V gene: TRBV4-1; J gene: TRBJ1-2; clone size: .; D gene: TRBD1
CDR3 protein: CASSADRIDQPQHF; CDR3 DNA: TGTGCCAGCAGCGCGGACAGGATAGATCAGCCCCAGCATTTT; V gene: TRBV7-8; J gene: TRBJ1-5; clone size: .; D gene: TRBD1
CDR3 protein: CASESRLAGGTDTQYF; CDR3 DNA: TGTGCCAGCGAATCCAGACTAGCAGGCGGCACAGATACGCAGTATTTT; V gene: TRBV11-2; J gene: TRBJ2-3; clone size: .; D gene: TRBD2
CDR3 protein: CASIKSGVQPQHF; CDR3 DNA: TGTGCCAGCATCAAATCGGGAGTTCAGCCCCAGCATTTT; V gene: TRBV27; J gene: TRBJ1-5; clone size: .; D gene: .
CDR3 protein: CASSPQDSNQPQHF; CDR3 DNA: TGTGCCAGCAGCCCGCAGGATAGCAATCAGCCCCAGCATTTT; V gene: TRBV7-6; J gene: TRBJ1-5; clone size: .; D gene: .
CDR3 protein: CASAGERRETQYF; CDR3 DNA: TGTGCCAGTGCAGGGGAGCGGAGGGAGACCCAGTACTTC; V gene: TRBV19; J gene: TRBJ2-5; clone size: .; D gene: .
CDR3 protein: CASSFAYSNQPQHF; CDR3 DNA: TGTGCCAGCAGTTTTGCCTATAGCAATCAGCCCCAGCATTTT; V gene: TRBV27; J gene: TRBJ1-5; clone size: .; D gene: .
CDR3 protein: CATPGQGLSNYGYTF; CDR3 DNA: TGTGCCACTCCGGGACAGGGGTTGAGTAACTATGGCTACACCTTC; V gene: TRBV28; J gene: TRBJ1-2; clone size: once; D gene: TRBD1